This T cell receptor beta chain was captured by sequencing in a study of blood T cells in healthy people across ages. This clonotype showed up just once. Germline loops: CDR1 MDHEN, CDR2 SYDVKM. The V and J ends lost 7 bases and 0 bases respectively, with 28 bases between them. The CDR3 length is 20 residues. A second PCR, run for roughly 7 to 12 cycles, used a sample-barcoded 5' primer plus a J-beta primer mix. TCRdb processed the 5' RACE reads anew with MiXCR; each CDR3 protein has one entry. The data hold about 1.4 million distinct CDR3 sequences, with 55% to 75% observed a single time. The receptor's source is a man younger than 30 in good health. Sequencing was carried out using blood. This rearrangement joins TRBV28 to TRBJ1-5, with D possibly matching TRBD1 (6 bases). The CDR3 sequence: CASNSRWIIGQMYSNQPQHF. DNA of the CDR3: TGTGCCAGCAACTCAAGGTGGATTATTGGACAGATGTATAGCAATCAGCCCCAGCATTTT.